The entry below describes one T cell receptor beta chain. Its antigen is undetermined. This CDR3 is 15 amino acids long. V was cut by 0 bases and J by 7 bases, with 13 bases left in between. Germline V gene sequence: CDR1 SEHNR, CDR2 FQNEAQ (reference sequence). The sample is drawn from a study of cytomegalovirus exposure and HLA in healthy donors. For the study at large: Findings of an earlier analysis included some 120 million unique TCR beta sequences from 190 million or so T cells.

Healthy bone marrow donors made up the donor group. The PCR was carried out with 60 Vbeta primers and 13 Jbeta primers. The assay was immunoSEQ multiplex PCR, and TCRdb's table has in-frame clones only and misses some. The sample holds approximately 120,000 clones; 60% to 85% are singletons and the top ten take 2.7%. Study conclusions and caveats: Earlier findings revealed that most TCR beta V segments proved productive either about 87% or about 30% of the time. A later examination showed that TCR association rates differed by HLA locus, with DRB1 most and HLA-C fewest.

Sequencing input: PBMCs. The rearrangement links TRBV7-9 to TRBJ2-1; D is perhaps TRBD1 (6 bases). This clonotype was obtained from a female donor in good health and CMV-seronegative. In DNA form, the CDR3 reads TGTGCCAGCAGCTTAGCCCAGGGGTTGAGGAATGAGCAGTTCTTC. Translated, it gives CASSLAQGLRNEQFF.